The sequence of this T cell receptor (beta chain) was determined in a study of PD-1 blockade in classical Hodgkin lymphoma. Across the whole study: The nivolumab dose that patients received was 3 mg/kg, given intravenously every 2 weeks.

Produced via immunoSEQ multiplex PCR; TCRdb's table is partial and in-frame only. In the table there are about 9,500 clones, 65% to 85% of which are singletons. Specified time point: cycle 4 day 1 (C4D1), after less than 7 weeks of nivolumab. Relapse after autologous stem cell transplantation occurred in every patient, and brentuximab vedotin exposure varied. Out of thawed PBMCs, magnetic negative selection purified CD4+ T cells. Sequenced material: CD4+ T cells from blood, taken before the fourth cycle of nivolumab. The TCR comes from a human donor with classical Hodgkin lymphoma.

Written as DNA, the CDR3 is TGTGCCAGCAGTTACAGAGAGGAGTCGGGCTACGAGCAGTACTTC. Encoded protein: CASSYREESGYEQYF. The rearrangement links TRBV6-5 to TRBJ2-7; D is uncertain. Deletions cut 2 bases from V and 3 bases from J, with 14 bases between. Germline V gives CDR1 MNHEY, CDR2 SVGAGI. The CDR3 length is 15 residues.